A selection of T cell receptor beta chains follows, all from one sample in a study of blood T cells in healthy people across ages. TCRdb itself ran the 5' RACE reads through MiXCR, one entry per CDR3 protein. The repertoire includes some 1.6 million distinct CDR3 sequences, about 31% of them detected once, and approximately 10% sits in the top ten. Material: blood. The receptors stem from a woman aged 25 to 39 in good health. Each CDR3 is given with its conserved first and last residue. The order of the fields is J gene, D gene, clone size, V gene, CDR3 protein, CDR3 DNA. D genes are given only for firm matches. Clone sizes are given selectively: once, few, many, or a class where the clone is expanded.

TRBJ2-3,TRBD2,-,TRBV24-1,CATSELTSGMQYF,TGTGCCACCAGTGAACTAACAAGCGGGATGCAGTATTTT
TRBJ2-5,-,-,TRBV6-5,CASSPEGGGSETQYF,TGTGCCAGCAGCCCAGAAGGGGGAGGTTCAGAGACCCAGTACTTC
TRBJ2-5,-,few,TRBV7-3,CASSLRGHKGETQYF,TGTGCCAGCAGCTTAAGGGGGCACAAGGGAGAGACCCAGTACTTC
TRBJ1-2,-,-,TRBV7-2,CASSSTGGADSYSYTF,TGTGCCAGCAGCTCCACTGGGGGGGCAGACAGCTATAGCTACACCTTC
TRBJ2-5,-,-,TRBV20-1,CSANSLKEETQYF,TGCAGTGCGAATAGTCTGAAAGAAGAGACCCAGTACTTC
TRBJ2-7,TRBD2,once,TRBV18,CASPPRLADEQYF,TGTGCCAGCCCACCAAGACTAGCTGACGAGCAGTACTTC
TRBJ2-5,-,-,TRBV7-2,CASSLAAITETQYF,TGTGCCAGCAGCTTAGCGGCTATCACTGAGACCCAGTACTTC
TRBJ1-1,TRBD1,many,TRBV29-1,CSVGQGNGNTEAFF,TGCAGCGTTGGACAGGGGAATGGGAACACTGAAGCTTTCTTT
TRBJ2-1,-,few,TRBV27,CASHPRGGWVTEQFF,TGTGCCAGCCACCCCCGAGGGGGGTGGGTTACTGAGCAGTTCTTC
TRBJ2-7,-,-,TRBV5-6,CASGKTGRGYEQYF,TGTGCCAGCGGCAAGACAGGTCGAGGCTACGAGCAGTACTTC
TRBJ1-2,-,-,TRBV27,CASSFNQGLVYGYTF,TGTGCCAGCAGTTTTAATCAGGGGCTTGTCTATGGCTACACCTTC
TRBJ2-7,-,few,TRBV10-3,CAILAENSYEQYF,TGTGCCATCTTAGCGGAGAACTCCTACGAGCAGTACTTC
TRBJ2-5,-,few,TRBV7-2,CASSLSWQETQYF,TGTGCCAGCAGCTTATCGTGGCAAGAGACCCAGTACTTC
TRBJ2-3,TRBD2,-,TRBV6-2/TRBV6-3,CASSLTVGAGGPSTDTQYF,TGTGCCAGCAGTCTCACTGTGGGAGCGGGGGGCCCGAGCACAGATACGCAGTATTTT
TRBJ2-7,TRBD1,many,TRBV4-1,CASSQGDRSISYEQYF,TGCGCCAGCAGCCAGGGGGACAGAAGTATTTCCTACGAGCAGTACTTC
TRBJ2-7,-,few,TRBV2,CASSDGDRSYEQYF,TGTGCCAGCAGTGACGGCGACCGATCCTACGAGCAGTACTTC
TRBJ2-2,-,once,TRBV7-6,CASSSDVNTGELFF,TGTGCCAGCAGCTCGGACGTTAACACCGGGGAGCTGTTTTTT
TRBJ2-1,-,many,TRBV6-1,CASSRRPLGQSSYNEQFF,TGTGCCAGCAGTCGACGGCCTTTGGGCCAGAGCTCCTACAATGAGCAGTTCTTC
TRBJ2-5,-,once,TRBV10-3,CAISARVGKGETQYF,TGTGCCATCAGTGCTCGGGTCGGTAAAGGAGAGACCCAGTACTTC
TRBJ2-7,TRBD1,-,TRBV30,CAWTLNPGQGAEQYF,TGTGCCTGGACTTTAAATCCGGGACAGGGGGCCGAGCAGTACTTC
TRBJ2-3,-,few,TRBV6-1,CATERDRSTDTQYF,TGTGCCACCGAGCGGGACAGGAGCACAGATACGCAGTATTTT
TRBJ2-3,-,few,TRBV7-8,CASSFSYSGADNTDTQYF,TGTGCCAGCAGCTTTTCTTATTCGGGAGCGGATAACACAGATACGCAGTATTTT
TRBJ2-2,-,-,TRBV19,CASSRLSGELFF,TGTGCCAGTAGTCGACTCAGCGGGGAGCTGTTTTTT
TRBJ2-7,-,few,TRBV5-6,CASSLVRQSSYEQYF,TGTGCCAGCAGCTTAGTTCGCCAGAGCTCCTACGAGCAGTACTTC
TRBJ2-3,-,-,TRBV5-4,CASSLPQRAATGTDTQYF,TGTGCCAGCAGCCTCCCGCAGCGGGCTGCCACTGGCACAGATACGCAGTATTTT
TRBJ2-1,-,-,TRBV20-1,CGAWENEQFF,TGCGGTGCTTGGGAAAATGAGCAGTTCTTC
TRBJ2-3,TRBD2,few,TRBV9,CASSVEGLASDTQYF,TGTGCCAGCAGCGTAGAGGGACTAGCTTCCGATACGCAGTATTTT
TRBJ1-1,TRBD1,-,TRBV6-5,CASSYRQGNTEAFF,TGTGCCAGCAGTTACCGACAGGGCAACACTGAAGCTTTCTTT
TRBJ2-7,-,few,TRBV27,CASSPTRVPVEQYF,TGTGCCAGCAGTCCCACCAGGGTGCCGGTCGAGCAGTACTTC
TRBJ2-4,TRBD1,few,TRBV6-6,CASSTTGQGKNIQYF,TGTGCCAGCAGTACAACGGGACAGGGGAAAAACATTCAGTACTTC
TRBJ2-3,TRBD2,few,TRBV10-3,CAISARTSGADTQYF,TGTGCCATCAGTGCTCGGACTAGCGGCGCAGATACGCAGTATTTT
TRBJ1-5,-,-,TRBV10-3,CATKSTGPTDQPQHF,TGTGCCACCAAATCAACCGGGCCCACGGATCAGCCCCAGCATTTT
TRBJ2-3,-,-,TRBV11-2,CASSPWGLSTDTQYF,TGTGCCAGCAGCCCCTGGGGCCTTAGTACAGATACGCAGTATTTT
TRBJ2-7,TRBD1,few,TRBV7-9,CASSSSLTGTGSYEQYF,TGTGCCAGCAGCTCCTCCCTTACCGGGACAGGGTCCTACGAGCAGTACTTC
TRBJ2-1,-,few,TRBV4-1,CASSQGRGDNEQFF,TGCGCCAGCAGCCAAGGTAGGGGGGACAATGAGCAGTTCTTC
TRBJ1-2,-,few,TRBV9,CASSSWTAYGYTF,TGTGCCAGCAGCTCTTGGACAGCCTATGGCTACACCTTC
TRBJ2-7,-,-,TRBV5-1,CASTRGSLPAFEQYF,TGCGCCAGCACCAGGGGCAGCTTGCCAGCCTTCGAGCAGTACTTC
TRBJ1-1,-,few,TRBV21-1,CASSNLTEAFF,TGTGCCAGCAGCAATCTCACTGAAGCTTTCTTT
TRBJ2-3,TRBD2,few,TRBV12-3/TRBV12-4,CASSPELAGAADTQYF,TGTGCCAGCAGTCCGGAACTAGCGGGAGCGGCAGATACGCAGTATTTT
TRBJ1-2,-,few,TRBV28,CASRIGAGLTTHYGYTF,TGTGCCAGCAGGATCGGGGCAGGGCTCACCACGCACTATGGCTACACCTTC
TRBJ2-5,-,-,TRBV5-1,CTSSLGRDYQETQYF,TGCACCAGCAGCTTGGGTCGGGACTACCAAGAGACCCAGTACTTC
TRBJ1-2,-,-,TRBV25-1,CASSEVRTDLYGYTF,TGTGCCAGCAGTGAGGTGAGGACAGATCTCTATGGCTACACCTTC
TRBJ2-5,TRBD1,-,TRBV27,CASSLLLGQKETQYF,TGTGCCAGCAGTTTATTGTTGGGACAGAAAGAGACCCAGTACTTC
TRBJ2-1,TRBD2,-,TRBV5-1,CASSLKVSGRSYNEQFF,TGCGCCAGCAGCTTGAAGGTTAGCGGGAGGTCCTACAATGAGCAGTTCTTC
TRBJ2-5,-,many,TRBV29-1,CSVVFKGNPQETQYF,TGCAGCGTAGTATTTAAAGGGAACCCCCAAGAGACCCAGTACTTC
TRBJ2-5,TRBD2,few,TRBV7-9,CASSPTSGGPQETQYF,TGTGCCAGCAGCCCGACTAGCGGGGGCCCCCAAGAGACCCAGTACTTC
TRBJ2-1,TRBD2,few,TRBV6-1,CASSGGLAGGLGVYNEQFF,TGTGCCAGCAGTGGTGGACTAGCGGGAGGCTTAGGGGTCTACAATGAGCAGTTCTTC
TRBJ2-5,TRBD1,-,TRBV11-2,CASSPGSGAGGWETQYF,TGTGCCAGCAGCCCCGGATCGGGGGCAGGGGGCTGGGAGACCCAGTACTTC
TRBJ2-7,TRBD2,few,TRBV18,CASSPSPGLAGFYEQYF,TGTGCCAGCTCACCTAGCCCCGGGCTAGCGGGGTTCTACGAGCAGTACTTC
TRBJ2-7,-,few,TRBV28,CASSFFGGRETSYEQYF,TGTGCCAGCAGTTTTTTTGGGGGGCGGGAGACCTCGTACGAGCAGTACTTC